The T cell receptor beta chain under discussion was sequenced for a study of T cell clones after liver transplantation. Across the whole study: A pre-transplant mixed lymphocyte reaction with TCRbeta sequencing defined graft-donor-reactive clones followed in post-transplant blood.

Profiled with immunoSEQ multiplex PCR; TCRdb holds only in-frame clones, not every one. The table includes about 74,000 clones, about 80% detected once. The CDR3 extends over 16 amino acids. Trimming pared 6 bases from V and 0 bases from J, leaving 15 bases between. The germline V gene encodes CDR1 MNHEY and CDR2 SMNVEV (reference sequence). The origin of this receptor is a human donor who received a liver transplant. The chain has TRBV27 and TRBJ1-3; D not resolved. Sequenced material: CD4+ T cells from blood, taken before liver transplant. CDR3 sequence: CASSPLRPASGNTIYF. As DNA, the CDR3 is TGTGCCAGCAGCCCTCTCCGACCGGCCTCTGGAAACACCATATATTTT.